This is a list of T cell receptor beta chains from one sample in a study of tumor-infiltrating lymphocytes in localized non-small cell lung cancer. The table came from immunoSEQ multiplex PCR; TCRdb's copy has only in-frame clones and leaves some out. This table holds 15,000 to 16,000 clones, 69% found once. Input material: lung tumor tissue. The source of these receptors is a human donor with non-small cell lung cancer. CDR3s include the opening cysteine and the closing phenylalanine or tryptophan. Fields, in order: CDR3 protein, CDR3 DNA, clone size, V gene, D gene, J gene. D genes are given only for firm matches. Only part of the rows carry a size: once, few, many, or a class if the clone is expanded.

CASSYPWTGNTGELFF TGTGCCAGCAGCTATCCTTGGACAGGGAACACCGGGGAGCTGTTTTTT few TRBV7-8 TRBD1 TRBJ2-2
CASSYVAGGPSNEQFF TGTGCCAGCAGTTATGTAGCGGGAGGGCCGTCGAATGAGCAGTTCTTC . TRBV27 TRBD2 TRBJ2-1
CSVDSTNTEAFF TGCAGCGTTGATTCCACGAACACTGAAGCTTTCTTT . TRBV29-1 . TRBJ1-1
CASSLVQGDQPQHF TGTGCCAGCAGCTTAGTGCAGGGAGATCAGCCCCAGCATTTT . TRBV7-8 . TRBJ1-5
CASSGGQVGNTIYF TGTGCCAGCAGTGGGGGACAGGTGGGAAACACCATATATTTT few TRBV6-5 TRBD1 TRBJ1-3
CASSLPSQVNTEAFF TGTGCCAGCAGCTTACCCAGTCAGGTGAACACTGAAGCTTTCTTT few TRBV7-9 . TRBJ1-1
CAISESEEETQYF TGTGCCATCAGTGAGTCTGAGGAAGAGACCCAGTACTTC . TRBV10-3 . TRBJ2-5
CASSFREPPYEQYF TGTGCCAGCAGTTTTAGGGAGCCCCCCTACGAGCAGTACTTC . TRBV27 . TRBJ2-7
CAWSGSGNTIYF TGTGCCTGGAGCGGGTCTGGAAACACCATATATTTT . TRBV30 . TRBJ1-3
CASSPFAGGEQFF TGTGCCAGCTCACCATTCGCGGGAGGGGAGCAGTTCTTC . TRBV18 TRBD2 TRBJ2-1
CAWSLGLAYEQYF TGTGCCTGGAGTCTGGGACTAGCCTACGAGCAGTACTTC . TRBV30 TRBD2 TRBJ2-7
CASSSTGDWYEQYF TGTGCCAGCAGCTCGACAGGGGATTGGTACGAGCAGTACTTC . TRBV28 TRBD1 TRBJ2-7
CASSLEGGKQPQHF TGTGCCAGCAGCTTAGAGGGGGGCAAGCAGCCCCAGCATTTT . TRBV7-2 . TRBJ1-5
CASSRETDTQYF TGTGCCAGCAGTAGGGAAACAGATACGCAGTATTTT few TRBV7-9 . TRBJ2-3
CAWSVGGSYNEQFF TGTGCCTGGAGTGTGGGCGGGAGTTACAATGAGCAGTTCTTC few TRBV30 TRBD2 TRBJ2-1
CASSLAGVSYEQYF TGTGCCAGCAGCCTAGCGGGAGTCTCCTACGAGCAGTACTTC medium-sized TRBV7-9 TRBD2 TRBJ2-7
CASIRGENTGELFF TGTGCCAGCATCCGAGGGGAGAACACCGGGGAGCTGTTTTTT . TRBV28 . TRBJ2-2
CAISPPTGAYNYGYTF TGTGCCATCAGTCCCCCGACAGGCGCCTATAACTATGGCTACACCTTC . TRBV10-3 . TRBJ1-2
CASSLKSGTPTF TGTGCCAGCAGCCTTAAATCCGGGACGCCGACGTTC . TRBV7-9 . TRBJ2-7
CASSLVSYEQYF TGTGCCAGCAGCTTAGTTTCCTACGAGCAGTACTTC . TRBV7-2 . TRBJ2-7
CASSRGINTGELFF TGTGCTAGCAGCCGAGGTATAAACACCGGGGAGCTGTTTTTT . TRBV7-7 . TRBJ2-2
CASRKQGASQPQHF TGTGCCAGTAGAAAACAGGGGGCGAGTCAGCCCCAGCATTTT once TRBV19 TRBD1 TRBJ1-5
CASSGGDRPSYEQYF TGTGCCAGCAGTGGAGGGGACAGGCCCTCCTACGAGCAGTACTTC . TRBV28 TRBD1 TRBJ2-7
CASSLRQGAYEQYF TGCGCCAGCAGCTTACGACAGGGAGCCTACGAGCAGTACTTC . TRBV5-1 TRBD1 TRBJ2-7
CASTPKEGPSDTQYF TGTGCCAGCACCCCAAAGGAAGGGCCATCGGATACGCAGTATTTT few TRBV11-1 . TRBJ2-3
CASHGVNYGYTF TGTGCCAGCCATGGGGTGAACTATGGCTACACCTTC few TRBV28 . TRBJ1-2
CASSYSGTNYEQYF TGTGCCAGCAGTTACTCGGGGACGAACTACGAGCAGTACTTC few TRBV6-5 . TRBJ2-7
CASSPVGNGETQYF TGTGCCAGCAGTCCAGTGGGGAACGGGGAGACCCAGTACTTC . TRBV5-6 . TRBJ2-5
CARGGNYGYTF TGTGCCCGAGGGGGTAACTATGGCTACACCTTC few TRBV2 . TRBJ1-2
CASSLSAMGMGDTEAFF TGCGCCAGCAGCTTGTCCGCGATGGGAATGGGCGACACTGAAGCTTTCTTT . TRBV5-1 . TRBJ1-1
CASSPGQAQETQYF TGTGCCAGCAGCCCCGGACAGGCACAAGAGACCCAGTACTTC . TRBV5-4 TRBD1 TRBJ2-5
CASSLTSGRARETQYF TGTGCCAGCAGCTTGACTAGCGGGAGGGCCAGAGAGACCCAGTACTTC few TRBV27 TRBD2 TRBJ2-5
CASSFVSLGDGDTEAFF TGTGCCAGCAGTTTTGTTTCTCTGGGGGACGGGGACACTGAAGCTTTCTTT . TRBV27 . TRBJ1-1
CAVGTGGNQPQHF TGTGCCGTCGGGACAGGGGGCAATCAGCCCCAGCATTTT . TRBV10-3 TRBD1 TRBJ1-5
CASSEGGTDTQYF TGTGCCAGCAGTGAAGGGGGCACAGATACGCAGTATTTT . TRBV6-4 . TRBJ2-3
CASPPGFTDTQYF TGTGCCAGCCCACCCGGGTTCACAGATACGCAGTATTTT . TRBV18 . TRBJ2-3
CASSLVSGRNNEQFF TGTGCCAGCAGCTTAGTTAGCGGGAGGAACAATGAGCAGTTCTTC . TRBV5-5 TRBD2 TRBJ2-1
CASTSTGLAGEETQYF TGCGCCAGCACCTCCACGGGACTAGCGGGAGAAGAGACCCAGTACTTC . TRBV5-1 TRBD2 TRBJ2-5
CASSRLGRDNEQFF TGTGCCAGCAGCCGACTAGGGCGGGACAATGAGCAGTTCTTC . TRBV11-3 . TRBJ2-1
CASSLSGAHSNQPQHF TGTGCCAGCAGTTTATCGGGGGCGCATAGCAATCAGCCCCAGCATTTT medium-sized TRBV27 . TRBJ1-5
CASSPPRGGTTNYGYTF TGTGCCAGCTCACCACCGCGAGGGGGCACAACTAACTATGGCTACACCTTC . TRBV18 TRBD1 TRBJ1-2
CASSRVSGSYDTQYF TGCGCCAGCAGCCGGGTTAGCGGGAGTTATGATACGCAGTATTTT few TRBV4-3 TRBD2 TRBJ2-3
CASSDPGTGPIHGYTF TGTGCCAGCAGTGATCCCGGGACAGGCCCGATTCATGGCTACACCTTC . TRBV25-1 TRBD1 TRBJ1-2
CAGGTTLTDTQYF TGTGCCGGGGGGACTACTCTCACAGATACGCAGTATTTT . TRBV6-6 TRBD2 TRBJ2-3
CASSSLLGWGNIGELFF TGTGCCAGTAGTTCCCTCCTAGGGTGGGGTAACATCGGGGAGCTGTTTTTT . TRBV19 . TRBJ2-2
CASSQDRVSAGELFF TGTGCCAGCAGCCAAGACAGGGTATCGGCCGGGGAGCTGTTTTTT . TRBV14 . TRBJ2-2
CASSLGPSGYEQYF TGTGCCAGCAGCTTAGGGCCCTCGGGCTACGAGCAGTACTTC . TRBV7-6 . TRBJ2-7
CASSSTGGLGEQYF TGTGCCAGCAGCTCGACAGGGGGGTTAGGCGAGCAGTACTTC . TRBV11-3 TRBD1 TRBJ2-7
CASSFVNEQFF TGTGCCAGCAGCTTCGTAAATGAGCAGTTCTTC . TRBV7-9 . TRBJ2-1
CASSLADRGKSTDTQYF TGTGCCAGCAGCTTAGCCGACAGGGGTAAGAGCACAGATACGCAGTATTTT . TRBV7-4 TRBD1 TRBJ2-3
CASSQGVTGGDKNQPQHF TGCGCCAGCAGCCAAGGGGTAACAGGGGGCGACAAGAATCAGCCCCAGCATTTT . TRBV4-1 TRBD1 TRBJ1-5
CASSLVQGTDTQYF TGTGCCAGCAGCTTAGTTCAGGGAACAGATACGCAGTATTTT . TRBV11-3 . TRBJ2-3
CASSPANYEQYF TGTGCCAGCAGCCCGGCGAACTACGAGCAGTACTTC . TRBV14 . TRBJ2-7
CASQAGGSDTQYF TGTGCCAGTCAAGCAGGGGGCTCGGATACGCAGTATTTT . TRBV6-1 TRBD1 TRBJ2-3
CAWTSGDQPQHF TGTGCCTGGACCTCCGGCGATCAGCCCCAGCATTTT medium-sized TRBV30 . TRBJ1-5
CASSPRTGVTEAFF TGTGCCAGCAGTCCCCGGACAGGGGTCACTGAAGCTTTCTTT . TRBV27 TRBD1 TRBJ1-1
CASSNGQGNEQFF TGCGCCAGCAGCAACGGACAGGGCAATGAGCAGTTCTTC . TRBV5-1 TRBD1 TRBJ2-1
CASSLEQGLNTEAFF TGCGCCAGCAGCTTGGAACAGGGGCTGAACACTGAAGCTTTCTTT . TRBV5-1 TRBD1 TRBJ1-1
CASSPRLARSTDTQYF TGTGCCAGCAGTCCTCGACTAGCAAGGAGCACAGATACGCAGTATTTT . TRBV7-8 TRBD2 TRBJ2-3
CASSLDSGGIYEQYF TGTGCCAGCAGCTTAGATAGTGGAGGGATTTACGAGCAGTACTTC . TRBV7-2 . TRBJ2-7